This T cell receptor beta chain stems from a study of blood T cell repertoires in COVID-19. Turning to the study itself: Material from acute and convalescent COVID-19 was sourced from the United States, Italy and Spain.

In the original analysis: Counts of nucleated cells, estimated from reference gene primer amplification, were obtained. The repertoire was sequenced with immunoSEQ multiplex PCR; TCRdb's copy has only in-frame clones and lacks some. For V, J and clone size, that table is used; D and trimming come from the DNA. The table records some 140,000 clones, roughly 80% of them present only once. The germline V gene has CDR1 MNHEY and CDR2 SMNVEV (reference sequence). Deletions cut 2 bases from V and 2 bases from J, with 8 bases between. The CDR3 covers 14 residues. It was during active infection that Seattle patients were enrolled and then longitudinally followed.

The sequence came from a woman between 55 and 75 years old with COVID-19, enrolled during active disease. What was sequenced was peripheral blood. The chain combines TRBV27 with TRBJ2-3, with D tentatively TRBD2 (6 bases). Written as DNA, the CDR3 is TGTGCCAGCAGTTTACCGGGACTCACAGATACGCAGTATTTT. The encoded protein is CASSLPGLTDTQYF.